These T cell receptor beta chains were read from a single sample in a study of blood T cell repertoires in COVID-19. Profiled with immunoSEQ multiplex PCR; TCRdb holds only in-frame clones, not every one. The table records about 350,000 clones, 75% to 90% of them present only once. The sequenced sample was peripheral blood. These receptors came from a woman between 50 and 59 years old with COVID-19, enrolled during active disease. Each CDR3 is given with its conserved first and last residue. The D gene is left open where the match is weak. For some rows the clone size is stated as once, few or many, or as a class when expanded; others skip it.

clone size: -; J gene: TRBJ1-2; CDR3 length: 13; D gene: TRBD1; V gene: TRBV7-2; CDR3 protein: CASSFGQGDGYTF; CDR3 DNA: TGTGCCAGCAGCTTTGGGCAGGGGGATGGCTACACCTTC
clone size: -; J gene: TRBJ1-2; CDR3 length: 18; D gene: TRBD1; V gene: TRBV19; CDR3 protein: CASFDRDPTGVANYGYTF; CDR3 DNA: TGTGCCAGTTTCGACCGGGACCCAACAGGGGTAGCTAACTATGGCTACACCTTC
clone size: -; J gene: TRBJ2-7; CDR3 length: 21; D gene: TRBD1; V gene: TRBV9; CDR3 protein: CASSVGVMRQGAFAGVGEQYF; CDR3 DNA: TGTGCCAGCAGCGTAGGGGTAATGAGACAGGGGGCTTTTGCGGGAGTAGGCGAGCAGTACTTC
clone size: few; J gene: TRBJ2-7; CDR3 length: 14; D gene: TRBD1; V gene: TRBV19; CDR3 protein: CASSHTGGVYEQYF; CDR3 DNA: TGTGCCAGTAGTCATACAGGGGGCGTTTACGAGCAGTACTTC
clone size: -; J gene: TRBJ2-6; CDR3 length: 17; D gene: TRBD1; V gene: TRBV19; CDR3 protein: CASTPTGTSSGANVLTF; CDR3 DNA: TGTGCCAGTACCCCGACAGGGACGAGCTCTGGGGCCAACGTCCTGACTTTC
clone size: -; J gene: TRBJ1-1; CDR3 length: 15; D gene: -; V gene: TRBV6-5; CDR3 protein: CASRINRRENTEAFF; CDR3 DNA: TGTGCCAGCAGGATCAACAGGAGGGAGAACACTGAAGCTTTCTTT
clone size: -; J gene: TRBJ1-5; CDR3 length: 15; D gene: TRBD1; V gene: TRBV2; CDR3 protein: CASSGQGQGLGPQHF; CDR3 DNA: TGTGCCAGCAGTGGACAAGGACAGGGGCTAGGACCCCAGCATTTT
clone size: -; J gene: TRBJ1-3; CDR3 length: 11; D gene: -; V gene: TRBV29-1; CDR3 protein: CSVDSGNTIYF; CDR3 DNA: TGCAGCGTTGACAGTGGAAACACCATATATTTT
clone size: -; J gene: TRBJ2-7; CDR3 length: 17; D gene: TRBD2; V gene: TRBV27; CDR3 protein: CASSLSTGTSGTYEQYF; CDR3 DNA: TGTGCCAGCAGTTTATCAACCGGGACTAGCGGTACCTACGAGCAGTACTTC
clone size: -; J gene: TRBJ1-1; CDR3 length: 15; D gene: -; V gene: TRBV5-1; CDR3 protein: CASSLFAGVNTEAFF; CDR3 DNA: TGCGCCAGCAGCTTGTTCGCAGGGGTGAACACTGAAGCTTTCTTT
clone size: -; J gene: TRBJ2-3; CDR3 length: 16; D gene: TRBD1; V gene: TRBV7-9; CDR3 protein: CASSSTGQGPTDTQYF; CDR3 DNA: TGTGCCAGCAGCTCCACGGGACAGGGGCCCACAGATACGCAGTATTTT
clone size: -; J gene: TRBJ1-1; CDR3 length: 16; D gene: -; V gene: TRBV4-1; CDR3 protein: CASGVGTNRAHTEAFF; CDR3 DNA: TGCGCCAGCGGGGTTGGGACCAACAGGGCGCACACTGAAGCTTTCTTT
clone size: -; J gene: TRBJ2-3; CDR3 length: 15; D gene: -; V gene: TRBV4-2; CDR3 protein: CASATSRASTDTQYF; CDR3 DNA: TGTGCCAGCGCGACCTCCAGGGCTAGCACAGATACGCAGTATTTT
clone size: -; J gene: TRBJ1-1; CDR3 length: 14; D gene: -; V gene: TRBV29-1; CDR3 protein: CSVVKGQGGTEAFF; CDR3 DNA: TGCAGCGTTGTAAAGGGGCAGGGCGGCACTGAAGCTTTCTTT
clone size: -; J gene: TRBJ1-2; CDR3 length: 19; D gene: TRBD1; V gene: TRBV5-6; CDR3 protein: CASSDSRTGEVFGNYGYTF; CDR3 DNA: TGTGCCAGCAGCGATTCCCGGACAGGGGAAGTGTTTGGTAACTATGGCTACACCTTC
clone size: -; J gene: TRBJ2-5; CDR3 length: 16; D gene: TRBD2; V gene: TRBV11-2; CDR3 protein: CASSLGNGLDQETQYF; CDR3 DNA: TGTGCCAGCAGCTTAGGGAACGGACTAGACCAAGAGACCCAGTACTTC
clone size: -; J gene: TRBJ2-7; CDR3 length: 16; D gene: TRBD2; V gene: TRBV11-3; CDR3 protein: CASSSGGVMTTGEQYF; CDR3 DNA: TGTGCCAGCAGTAGCGGGGGGGTCATGACTACGGGCGAGCAGTACTTC
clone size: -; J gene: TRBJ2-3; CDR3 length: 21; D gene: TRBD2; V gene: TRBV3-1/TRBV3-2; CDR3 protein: CASSQRRILPTSGMRTDTQYF; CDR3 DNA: TGTGCCAGCAGCCAACGGCGCATCCTTCCGACTAGCGGGATGCGAACAGATACGCAGTATTTT
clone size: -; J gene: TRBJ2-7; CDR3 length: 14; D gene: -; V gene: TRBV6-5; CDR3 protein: CASSRAGVPYEQYF; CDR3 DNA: TGTGCCAGCAGTAGGGCAGGGGTCCCCTACGAGCAGTACTTC
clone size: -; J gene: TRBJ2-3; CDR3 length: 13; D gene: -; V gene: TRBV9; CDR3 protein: CASSVGGGDTQYF; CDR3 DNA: TGTGCCAGCAGCGTAGGAGGGGGAGATACGCAGTATTTT
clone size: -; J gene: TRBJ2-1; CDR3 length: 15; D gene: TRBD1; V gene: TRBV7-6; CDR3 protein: CASSLTGTGSDEQFF; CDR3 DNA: TGTGCCAGCAGCTTAACCGGGACAGGGTCGGATGAGCAGTTCTTC
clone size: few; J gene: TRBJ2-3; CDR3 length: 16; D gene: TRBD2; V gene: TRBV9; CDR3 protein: CASSVYSREETDTQYF; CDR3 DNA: TGTGCCAGCAGCGTGTACTCTCGGGAGGAAACAGATACGCAGTATTTT
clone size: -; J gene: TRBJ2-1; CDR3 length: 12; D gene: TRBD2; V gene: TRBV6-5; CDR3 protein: CAAGTNYNEQFF; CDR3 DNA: TGTGCCGCCGGGACTAACTACAATGAGCAGTTCTTC
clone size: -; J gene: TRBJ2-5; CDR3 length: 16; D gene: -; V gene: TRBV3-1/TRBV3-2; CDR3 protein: CASSQEVGPGAETQYF; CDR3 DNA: TGTGCCAGCAGCCAAGAAGTGGGCCCGGGAGCTGAGACCCAGTACTTC
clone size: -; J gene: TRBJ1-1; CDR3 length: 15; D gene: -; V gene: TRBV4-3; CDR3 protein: CASSQYWGGGTEAFF; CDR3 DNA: TGCGCCAGCAGCCAATATTGGGGCGGTGGCACTGAAGCTTTCTTT
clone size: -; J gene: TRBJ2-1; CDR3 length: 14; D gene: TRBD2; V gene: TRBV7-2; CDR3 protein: CASSSRLARDEQFF; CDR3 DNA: TGTGCCAGCAGCTCCCGACTAGCTCGGGATGAGCAGTTCTTC
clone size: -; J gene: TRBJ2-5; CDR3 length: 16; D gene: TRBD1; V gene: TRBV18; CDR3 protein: CASSPPNRGQGETQYF; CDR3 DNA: TGTGCCAGCTCACCACCGAACAGGGGGCAGGGGGAGACCCAGTACTTC
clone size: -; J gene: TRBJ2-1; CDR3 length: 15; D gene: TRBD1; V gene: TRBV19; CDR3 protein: CASSTDRGSYNEQFF; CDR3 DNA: TGTGCCAGTAGTACGGACAGGGGGAGCTACAATGAGCAGTTCTTC
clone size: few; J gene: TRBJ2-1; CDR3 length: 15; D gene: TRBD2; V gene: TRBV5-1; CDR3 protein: CASSPGTSGNSEQFF; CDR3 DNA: TGCGCCAGCAGCCCCGGGACTAGCGGGAATAGTGAGCAGTTCTTC
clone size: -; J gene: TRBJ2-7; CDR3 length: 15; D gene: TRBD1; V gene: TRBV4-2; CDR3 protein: CASSQDIGQASEQYF; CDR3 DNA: TGTGCCAGCAGCCAAGATATTGGACAGGCCAGCGAGCAGTACTTC
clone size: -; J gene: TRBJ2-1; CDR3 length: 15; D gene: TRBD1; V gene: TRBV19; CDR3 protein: CASSIDRGSYNEQFF; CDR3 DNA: TGTGCCAGTAGTATCGACAGGGGCTCCTACAATGAGCAGTTCTTC
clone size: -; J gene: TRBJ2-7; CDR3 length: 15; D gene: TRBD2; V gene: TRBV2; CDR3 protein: CASSTTSGNSYEQYF; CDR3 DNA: TGTGCCAGCAGCACTACTAGCGGGAATTCCTACGAGCAGTACTTC
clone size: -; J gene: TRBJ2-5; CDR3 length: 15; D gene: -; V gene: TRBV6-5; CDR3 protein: CASNGGRLVAETQYF; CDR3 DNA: TGTGCCAGCAACGGGGGACGGCTAGTGGCAGAGACCCAGTACTTC
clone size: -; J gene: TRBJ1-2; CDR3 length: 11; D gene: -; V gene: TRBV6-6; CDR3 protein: CASGASFDYTF; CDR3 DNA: TGTGCCAGCGGGGCTAGTTTCGACTACACCTTC
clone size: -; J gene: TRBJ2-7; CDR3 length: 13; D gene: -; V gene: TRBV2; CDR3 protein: CASRDSRTSPEYF; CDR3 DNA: TGTGCCAGCAGAGATTCTAGGACTTCGCCGGAGTACTTC
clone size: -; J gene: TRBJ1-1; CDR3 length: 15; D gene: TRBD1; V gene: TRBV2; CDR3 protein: CASRGQAITNTEAFF; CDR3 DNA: TGTGCCAGCAGGGGACAGGCCATTACGAACACTGAAGCTTTCTTT
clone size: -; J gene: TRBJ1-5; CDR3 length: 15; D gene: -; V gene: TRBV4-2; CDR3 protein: CASSQDLTAQRPQHF; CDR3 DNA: TGTGCCAGCAGCCAAGATCTGACAGCCCAACGACCCCAGCATTTT
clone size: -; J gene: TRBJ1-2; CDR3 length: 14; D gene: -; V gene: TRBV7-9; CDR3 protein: CASSRPPEGSGYTF; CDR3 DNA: TGTGCCAGCAGCCGCCCCCCGGAGGGGAGCGGCTACACCTTC
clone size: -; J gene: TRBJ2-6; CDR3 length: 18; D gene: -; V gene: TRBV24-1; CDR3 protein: CATPWGEVRSSGANVLTF; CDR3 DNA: TGTGCCACCCCCTGGGGAGAGGTACGTTCCTCTGGGGCCAACGTCCTGACTTTC
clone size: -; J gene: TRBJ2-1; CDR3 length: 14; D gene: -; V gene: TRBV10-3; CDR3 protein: CAIKGGGSYNEQFF; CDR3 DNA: TGTGCCATCAAGGGGGGAGGGTCCTACAATGAGCAGTTCTTC
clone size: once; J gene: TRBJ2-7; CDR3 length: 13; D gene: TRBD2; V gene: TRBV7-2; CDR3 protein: CASTLGLPREQYF; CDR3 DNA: TGTGCCAGCACCCTGGGACTACCGCGCGAGCAGTACTTC
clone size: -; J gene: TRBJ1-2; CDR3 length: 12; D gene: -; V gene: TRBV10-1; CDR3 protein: CASSDFGGDYTF; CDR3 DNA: TGCGCCAGCAGTGATTTTGGGGGCGACTACACCTTC